This T cell receptor beta chain was observed in a study of OX40 agonist ivuxolimab in advanced cancers. Sequencing was performed with immunoSEQ multiplex PCR; in TCRdb, only in-frame clones are kept and a portion is missing. The table shows around 45,000 clones, with more than 70% occurring only once. The CDR3 sequence is 11 residues long. The genes are TRBV21-1 and TRBJ1-2; the DNA was not used to check the table's D call, TRBD1. TRBV21-1 corresponds to a pseudogene. Source: CD4+ or CD8+ T cells sorted from blood, taken in a trial of the OX40 agonist ivuxolimab. The source of this sequence is an adult with an advanced solid tumor such as melanoma, head and neck, liver or kidney cancer. CDR3 loop: CASSKDRDRRF. CDR3 nucleotide sequence: TGTGCCAGCAGCAAAGATCGGGACAGGAGATTC.